These 2 T cell receptor beta chains were sequenced from one sample in a study of cytomegalovirus exposure and HLA in healthy donors. PCR primers comprised 60 Vbeta and 13 Jbeta primers. Profiling relied on immunoSEQ multiplex PCR, and the TCRdb table lists in-frame clones only, not all of them. The profile covers approximately 240,000 clones, with 82% appearing a single time and 5.4% taken by the ten largest. The sample consisted of PBMCs. The receptors stem from a woman aged 35 to 49 in good health and CMV-seropositive.

This chain connects TRBV5-1 to TRBJ1-2; perhaps TRBD1 as D (6 bases). CDR1 SGHRS and CDR2 YFSETQ come from the germline V gene. The CDR3 has 12 amino acids. V lost 0 bases and J lost 7, with 7 bases in between. The DNA of the CDR3 is TGCGCCAGCAGCTTGGTAGGGGGTGGCTACACCTTC. It translates to CASSLVGGGYTF.

The rearrangement uses TRBV4-3 and TRBJ1-1, with D hard to call. V lost 3 bases and J 11 bases, leaving 25 bases between the germline ends. The germline V gene has CDR1 LGHNA and CDR2 YSLEER. The CDR3 consists of 16 residues. This chain's CDR3 is CASSHELGETRPGAFF. The CDR3 DNA reads TGCGCCAGCAGCCACGAACTCGGGGAGACTCGACCTGGGGCTTTCTTT.